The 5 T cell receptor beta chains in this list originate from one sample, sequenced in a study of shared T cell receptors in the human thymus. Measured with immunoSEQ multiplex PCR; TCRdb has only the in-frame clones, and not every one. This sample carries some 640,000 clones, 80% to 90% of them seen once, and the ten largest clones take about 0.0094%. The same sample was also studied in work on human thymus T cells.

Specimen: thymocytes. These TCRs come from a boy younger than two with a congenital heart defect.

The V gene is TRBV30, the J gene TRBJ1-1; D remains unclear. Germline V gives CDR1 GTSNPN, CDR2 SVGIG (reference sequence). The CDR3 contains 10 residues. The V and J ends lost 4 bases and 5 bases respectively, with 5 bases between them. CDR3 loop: CAWTGTEAFF. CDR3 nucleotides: TGTGCCTGGACAGGAACTGAAGCTTTCTTT.

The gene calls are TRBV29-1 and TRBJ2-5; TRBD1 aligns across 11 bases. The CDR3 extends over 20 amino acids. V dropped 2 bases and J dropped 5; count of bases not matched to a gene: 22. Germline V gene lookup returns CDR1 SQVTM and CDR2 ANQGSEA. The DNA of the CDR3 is TGCAGCGTTGAACGAGGGGATTGGACAGGGGGCCCGGGATTAAGGGAGACCCAGTACTTC. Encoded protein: CSVERGDWTGGPGLRETQYF.

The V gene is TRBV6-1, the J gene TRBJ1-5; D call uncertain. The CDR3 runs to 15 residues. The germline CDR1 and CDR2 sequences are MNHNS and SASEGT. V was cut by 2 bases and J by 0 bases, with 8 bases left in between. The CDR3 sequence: CASSERGFSNQPQHF. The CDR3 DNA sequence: TGTGCCAGCAGTGAACGCGGGTTTAGCAATCAGCCCCAGCATTTT.

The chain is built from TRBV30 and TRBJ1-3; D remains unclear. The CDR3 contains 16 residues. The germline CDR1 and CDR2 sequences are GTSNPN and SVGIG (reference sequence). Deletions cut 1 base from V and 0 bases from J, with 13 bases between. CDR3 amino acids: CAWSGLGTPSGNTIYF. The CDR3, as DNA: TGTGCCTGGAGTGGGCTAGGCACCCCCTCTGGAAACACCATATATTTT.

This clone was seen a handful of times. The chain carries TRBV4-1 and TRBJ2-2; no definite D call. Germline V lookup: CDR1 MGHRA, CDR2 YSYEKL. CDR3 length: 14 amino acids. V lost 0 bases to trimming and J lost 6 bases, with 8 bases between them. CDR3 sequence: CASSQDPLPGELFF. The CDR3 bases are TGCGCCAGCAGCCAAGATCCCCTCCCCGGGGAGCTGTTTTTT.